This is a list of T cell receptor beta chains from one sample in a study of identical twins. TCRdb re-called the 5' RACE reads through MiXCR, storing one row per CDR3 protein. This table has 200,000 to 250,000 distinct CDR3 sequences, roughly 7% appearing once. Separately, the same data were catalogued under a study of yellow fever vaccine responses in identical twins.

Material for sequencing was memory (CD45RO+) T cells sorted from blood. Every receptor here comes from a woman under 30 in good health. Each CDR3 is given with its conserved first and last residue. The D gene is left open where the match is weak. Size is omitted from some rows. Given values are once, few, many or a class for expanded clones.

CDR3aa	CDR3nt	v_gene	d_gene	j_gene	abundance
CASSLDYSLGEQYF	TGTGCCAGCAGCTTAGATTACAGTCTAGGCGAGCAGTACTTC	TRBV11-2	-	TRBJ2-7	-
CASRDSGNYEQYF	TGTGCCAGCAGAGACTCCGGGAACTACGAGCAGTACTTC	TRBV6-5	-	TRBJ2-7	few
CASSVQGHPNEQFF	TGTGCCAGCAGTGTTCAGGGGCACCCCAATGAGCAGTTCTTC	TRBV6-1	-	TRBJ2-1	few
CASSRKRPGQASYSNQPQHF	TGTGCCAGCAGTAGAAAGAGACCGGGACAGGCCTCTTATAGCAATCAGCCCCAGCATTTT	TRBV6-1	TRBD1	TRBJ1-5	few
CSARSGGDSYNEQFF	TGCAGTGCTAGATCCGGGGGCGACTCCTACAATGAGCAGTTCTTC	TRBV20-1	-	TRBJ2-1	-
CSASATGGLYEQYF	TGCAGTGCTAGCGCGACAGGGGGCCTCTACGAGCAGTACTTC	TRBV20-1	TRBD1	TRBJ2-7	-
CSARDPGLAGGRETQYF	TGCAGTGCTAGAGATCCAGGACTAGCGGGAGGACGGGAGACCCAGTACTTC	TRBV20-1	TRBD2	TRBJ2-5	few
CASSQGVLNTEAFF	TGCGCCAGCAGCCAAGGAGTCCTGAACACTGAAGCTTTCTTT	TRBV5-1	-	TRBJ1-1	many
CASSVGTIGDTQYF	TGTGCCAGCAGCGTAGGGACTATTGGAGATACGCAGTATTTT	TRBV9	-	TRBJ2-3	few
CATSEAGTSQHRQYF	TGTGCCACCAGTGAGGCCGGGACTAGTCAACACCGACAGTACTTC	TRBV24-1	TRBD2	TRBJ2-7	-
CATTQAYEQYF	TGTGCCACCACCCAAGCCTACGAGCAGTACTTC	TRBV24-1	-	TRBJ2-7	few
CASSVAGVNTGELFF	TGTGCCAGCAGCGTAGCCGGGGTGAACACCGGGGAGCTGTTTTTT	TRBV9	-	TRBJ2-2	many
CASSSTSGRAGEQYF	TGTGCCAGCAGCTCGACTAGCGGGAGGGCCGGAGAGCAGTACTTC	TRBV12-3/TRBV12-4	TRBD2	TRBJ2-7	many
CASSLEAGPDTQYF	TGCGCCAGCAGCTTGGAAGCAGGGCCAGATACGCAGTATTTT	TRBV5-1	-	TRBJ2-3	many
CASSLGNSGKETQYF	TGTGCCAGCAGCTTAGGGAATAGCGGGAAAGAGACCCAGTACTTC	TRBV7-3	TRBD2	TRBJ2-5	-
CASRSTSIPSGEQYF	TGTGCCAGCAGATCGACTAGCATCCCATCGGGCGAGCAGTACTTC	TRBV7-9	TRBD2	TRBJ2-7	few
CASSRTPAQPQHF	TGTGCCAGCAGCAGGACCCCGGCTCAGCCCCAGCATTTT	TRBV5-8	-	TRBJ1-5	few
CASKGGPYNEQFF	TGTGCCAGTAAGGGGGGCCCCTACAATGAGCAGTTCTTC	TRBV28	-	TRBJ2-1	few
CATSDRTSGRTDTQYF	TGTGCCACCAGTGATCGGACTAGCGGGAGGACAGATACGCAGTATTTT	TRBV24-1	TRBD2	TRBJ2-3	many
CASSGSDGEQFF	TGTGCCAGCAGCGGTTCGGATGGTGAGCAGTTCTTC	TRBV7-9	-	TRBJ2-1	many
CASSPRVGVEKLFF	TGTGCCAGCAGCCCCAGGGTAGGGGTAGAAAAACTGTTTTTT	TRBV7-2	-	TRBJ1-4	-
CASSSQGGNQPQHF	TGTGCCAGCAGTTCCCAGGGGGGCAATCAGCCCCAGCATTTT	TRBV12-3/TRBV12-4	TRBD1	TRBJ1-5	many
CASRGQFIETQYF	TGTGCCAGCAGGGGACAGTTTATAGAGACCCAGTACTTC	TRBV25-1	TRBD1	TRBJ2-5	many
CASRDRNYGYTF	TGTGCCAGCAGAGACAGAAACTATGGCTACACCTTC	TRBV6-2/TRBV6-3	-	TRBJ1-2	-
CASSSPWGTVVYTEAFF	TGTGCCAGCAGTTCCCCCTGGGGGACAGTGGTGTACACTGAAGCTTTCTTT	TRBV28	TRBD1	TRBJ1-1	many
CASSGLAGGKYF	TGTGCCAGCAGTGGACTAGCGGGAGGGAAGTATTTT	TRBV2	TRBD2	TRBJ2-3	few
CASTRPSGSHEQFF	TGTGCCAGCACTAGGCCTAGCGGGAGCCATGAGCAGTTCTTC	TRBV7-2	TRBD2	TRBJ2-1	many
CASSYWAGGNTGELFF	TGTGCCAGCAGTTACTGGGCAGGGGGAAACACCGGGGAGCTGTTTTTT	TRBV6-5	TRBD1	TRBJ2-2	many